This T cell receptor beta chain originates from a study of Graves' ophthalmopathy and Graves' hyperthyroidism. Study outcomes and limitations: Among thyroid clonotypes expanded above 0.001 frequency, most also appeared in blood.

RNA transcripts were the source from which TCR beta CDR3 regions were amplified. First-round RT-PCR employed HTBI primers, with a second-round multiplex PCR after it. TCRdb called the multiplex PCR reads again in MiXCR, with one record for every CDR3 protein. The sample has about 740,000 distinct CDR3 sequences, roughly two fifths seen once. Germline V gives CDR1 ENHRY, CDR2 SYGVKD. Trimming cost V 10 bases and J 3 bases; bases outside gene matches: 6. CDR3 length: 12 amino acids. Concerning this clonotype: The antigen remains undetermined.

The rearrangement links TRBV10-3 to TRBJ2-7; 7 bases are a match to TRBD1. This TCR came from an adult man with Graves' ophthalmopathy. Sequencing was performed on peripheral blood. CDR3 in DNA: TGTGCCAGCAGGGGACAGAACTACGAGCAGTACTTC. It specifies CASRGQNYEQYF.